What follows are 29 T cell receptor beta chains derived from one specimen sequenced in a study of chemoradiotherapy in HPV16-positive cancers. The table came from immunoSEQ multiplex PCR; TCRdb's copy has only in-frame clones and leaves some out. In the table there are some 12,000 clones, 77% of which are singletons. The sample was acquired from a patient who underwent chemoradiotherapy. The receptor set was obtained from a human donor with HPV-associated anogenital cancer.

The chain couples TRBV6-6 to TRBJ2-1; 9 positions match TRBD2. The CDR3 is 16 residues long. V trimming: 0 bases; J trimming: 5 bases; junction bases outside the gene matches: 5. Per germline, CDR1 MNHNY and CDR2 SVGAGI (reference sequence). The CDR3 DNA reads TGTGCCAGCAGTTACTCGACGGGACTAGCTAACAATGAGCAGTTCTTC. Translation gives CASSYSTGLANNEQFF.

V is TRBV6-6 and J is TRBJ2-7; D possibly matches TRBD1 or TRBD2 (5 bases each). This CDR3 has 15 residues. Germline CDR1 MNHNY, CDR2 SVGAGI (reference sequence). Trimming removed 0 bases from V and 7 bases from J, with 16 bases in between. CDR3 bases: TGTGCCAGCAGTTACTCCCGGGGCGGCCTCGGGGAGCAGTACTTC. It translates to CASSYSRGGLGEQYF.

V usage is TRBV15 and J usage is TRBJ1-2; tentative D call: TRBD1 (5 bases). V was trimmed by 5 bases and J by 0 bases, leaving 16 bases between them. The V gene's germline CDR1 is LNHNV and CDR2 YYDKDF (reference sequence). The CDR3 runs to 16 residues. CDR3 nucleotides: TGTGCCACCAGCGTTCCGGGGCGGCCCGCTAACTATGGCTACACCTTC. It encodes CATSVPGRPANYGYTF.

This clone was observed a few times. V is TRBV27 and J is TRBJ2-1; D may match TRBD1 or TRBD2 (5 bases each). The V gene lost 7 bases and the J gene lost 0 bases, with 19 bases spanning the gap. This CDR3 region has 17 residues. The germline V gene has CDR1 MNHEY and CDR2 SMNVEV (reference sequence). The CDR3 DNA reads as TGTGCCAGCAAACAATCTGGGGGTATCAGCTCCTACAATGAGCAGTTCTTC. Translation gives CASKQSGGISSYNEQFF.

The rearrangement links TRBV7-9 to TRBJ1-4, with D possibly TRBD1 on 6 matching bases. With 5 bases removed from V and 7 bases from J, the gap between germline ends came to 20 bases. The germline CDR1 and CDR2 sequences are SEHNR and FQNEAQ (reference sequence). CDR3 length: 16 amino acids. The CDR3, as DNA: TGTGCCAGCAGCGGGGGGCTTGCTGGTCTAGTTGAAAAACTGTTTTTT. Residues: CASSGGLAGLVEKLFF. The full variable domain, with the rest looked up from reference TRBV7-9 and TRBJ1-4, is DTGVSQNPRHKITKRGQNVTFRCDPISEHNRLYWYRQTLGQGPEFLTYFQNEAQLEKSRLLSDRFSAERPKGSFSTLEIQRTEQGDSAMYLCASSGGLAGLVEKLFFGSGTQLSVL.

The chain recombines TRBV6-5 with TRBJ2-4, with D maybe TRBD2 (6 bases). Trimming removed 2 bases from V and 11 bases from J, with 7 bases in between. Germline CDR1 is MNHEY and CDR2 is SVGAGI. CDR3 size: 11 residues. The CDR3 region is CASSYAGLQYF. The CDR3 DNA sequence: TGTGCCAGCAGTTACGCGGGACTTCAGTACTTC.

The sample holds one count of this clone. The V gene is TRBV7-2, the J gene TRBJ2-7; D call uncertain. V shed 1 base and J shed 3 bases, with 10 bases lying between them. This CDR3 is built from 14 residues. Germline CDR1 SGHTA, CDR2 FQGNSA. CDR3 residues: CASSLDLVGYEQYF. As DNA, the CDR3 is TGTGCCAGCAGCTTAGATTTGGTGGGCTACGAGCAGTACTTC. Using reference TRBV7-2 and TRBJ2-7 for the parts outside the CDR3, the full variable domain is GAGVSQSPSNKVTEKGKDVELRCDPISGHTALYWYRQSLGQGLEFLIYFQGNSAPDKSGLPSDRFSAERTGGSVSTLTIQRTQQEDSAVYLCASSLDLVGYEQYFGPGTRLTVT.

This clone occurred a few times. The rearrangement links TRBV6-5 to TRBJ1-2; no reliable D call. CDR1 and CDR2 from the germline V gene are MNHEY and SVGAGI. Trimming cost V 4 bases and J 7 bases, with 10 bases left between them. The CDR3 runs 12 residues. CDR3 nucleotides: TGTGCCAGCAGTTCCCGGACGCGTGGCTACACCTTC. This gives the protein CASSSRTRGYTF.

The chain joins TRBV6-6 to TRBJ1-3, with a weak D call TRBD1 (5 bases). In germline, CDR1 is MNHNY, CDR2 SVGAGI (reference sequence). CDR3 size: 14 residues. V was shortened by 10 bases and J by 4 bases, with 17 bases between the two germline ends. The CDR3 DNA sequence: TGTGCCATCGCCCGGGGCAGGGACGGAAACACCATATATTTT. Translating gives CAIARGRDGNTIYF.

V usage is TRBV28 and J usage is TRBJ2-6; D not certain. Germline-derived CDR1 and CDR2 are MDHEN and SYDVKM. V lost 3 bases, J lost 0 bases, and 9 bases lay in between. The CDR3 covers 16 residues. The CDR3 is CASSLGSFSGANVLTF. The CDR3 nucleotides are TGTGCCAGCAGTTTGGGCAGTTTCTCTGGGGCCAACGTCCTGACTTTC.

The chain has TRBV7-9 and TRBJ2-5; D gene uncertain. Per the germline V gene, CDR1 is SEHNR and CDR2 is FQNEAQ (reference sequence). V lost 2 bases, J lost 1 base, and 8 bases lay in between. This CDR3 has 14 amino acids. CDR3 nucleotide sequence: TGTGCCAGCAGCTTAACTATGGTCCAAGAGACCCAGTACTTC. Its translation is CASSLTMVQETQYF.

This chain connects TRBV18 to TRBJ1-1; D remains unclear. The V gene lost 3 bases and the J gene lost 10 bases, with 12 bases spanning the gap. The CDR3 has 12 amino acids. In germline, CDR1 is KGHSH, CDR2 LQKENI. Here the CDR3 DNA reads TGTGCCAGCTCACCCGATTCCTATGGAGCTTTCTTT. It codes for CASSPDSYGAFF.

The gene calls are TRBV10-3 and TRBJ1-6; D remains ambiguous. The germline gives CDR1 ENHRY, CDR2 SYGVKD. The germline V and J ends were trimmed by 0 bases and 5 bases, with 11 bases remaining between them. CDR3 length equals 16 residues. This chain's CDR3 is CAISESLAGHNSPLHF. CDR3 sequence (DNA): TGTGCCATCAGTGAGTCATTGGCCGGCCATAATTCACCCCTCCACTTT.

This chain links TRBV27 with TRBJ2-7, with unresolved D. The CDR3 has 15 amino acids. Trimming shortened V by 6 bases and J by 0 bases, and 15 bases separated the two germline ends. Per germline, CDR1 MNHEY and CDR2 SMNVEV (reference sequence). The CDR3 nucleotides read TGTGCCAGCAGAGAAGGTCGGGTCTACTCCTACGAGCAGTACTTC. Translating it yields CASREGRVYSYEQYF.

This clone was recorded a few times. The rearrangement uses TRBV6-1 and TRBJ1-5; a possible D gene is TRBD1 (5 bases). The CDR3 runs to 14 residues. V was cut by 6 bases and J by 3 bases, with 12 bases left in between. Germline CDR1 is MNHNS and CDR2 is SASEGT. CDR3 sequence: CASRTDTTNQPQHF. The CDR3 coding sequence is TGTGCCAGCAGGACGGACACGACCAATCAGCCCCAGCATTTT.

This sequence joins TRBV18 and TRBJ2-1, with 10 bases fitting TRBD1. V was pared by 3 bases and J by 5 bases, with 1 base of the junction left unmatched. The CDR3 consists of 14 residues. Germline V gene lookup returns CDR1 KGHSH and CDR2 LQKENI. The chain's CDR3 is CASSPTGGHNEQFF. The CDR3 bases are TGTGCCAGCTCACCGACAGGGGGCCACAATGAGCAGTTCTTC.

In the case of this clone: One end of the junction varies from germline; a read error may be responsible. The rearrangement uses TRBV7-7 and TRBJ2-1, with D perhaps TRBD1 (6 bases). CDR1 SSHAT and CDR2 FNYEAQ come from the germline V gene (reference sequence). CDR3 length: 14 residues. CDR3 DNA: TGTGCTAGCAGTCTTGGACAGCCAGACAATGAGCAGTTCTTC. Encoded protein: CASSLGQPDNEQFF.

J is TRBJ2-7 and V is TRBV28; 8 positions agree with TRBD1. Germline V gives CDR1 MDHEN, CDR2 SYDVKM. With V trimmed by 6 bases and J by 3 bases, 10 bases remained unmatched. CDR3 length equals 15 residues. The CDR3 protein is CASRRWGTGHYEQYF. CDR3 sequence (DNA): TGTGCCAGCAGAAGGTGGGGGACAGGACACTACGAGCAGTACTTC.

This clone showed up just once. CDR3 nucleotides: TGTGCCAGTAGTATACCAGCCAGCGAAAAACTGTTTTTT. Its translation is CASSIPASEKLFF. This chain links TRBV19 with TRBJ1-4; no definite D call. Germline V gene data show CDR1 as LNHDA and CDR2 as SQIVND (reference sequence). The CDR3 has 13 amino acids. V was cut by 2 bases and J by 8 bases, with 9 bases left in between.

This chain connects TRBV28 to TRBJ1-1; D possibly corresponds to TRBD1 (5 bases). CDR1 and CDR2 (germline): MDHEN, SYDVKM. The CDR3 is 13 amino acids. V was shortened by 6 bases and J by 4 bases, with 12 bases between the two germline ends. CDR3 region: CASSLLGATEAFF. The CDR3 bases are TGTGCCAGCAGCCTCCTTGGGGCCACTGAAGCTTTCTTT.

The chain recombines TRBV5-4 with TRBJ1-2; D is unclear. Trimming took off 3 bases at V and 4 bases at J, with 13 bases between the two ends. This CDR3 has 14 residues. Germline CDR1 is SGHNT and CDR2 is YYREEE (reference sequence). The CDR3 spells CASSSDRGSYGYTF. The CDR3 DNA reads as TGTGCCAGCAGCTCGGATCGAGGGAGCTATGGCTACACCTTC.

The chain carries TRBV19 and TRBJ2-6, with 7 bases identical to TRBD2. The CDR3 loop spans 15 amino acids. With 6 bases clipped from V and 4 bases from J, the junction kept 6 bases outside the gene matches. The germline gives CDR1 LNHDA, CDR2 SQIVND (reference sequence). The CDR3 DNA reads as TGTGCCAGTAGGGGGAGGGATCCGGGGGCCAACGTCCTGACTTTC. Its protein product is CASRGRDPGANVLTF. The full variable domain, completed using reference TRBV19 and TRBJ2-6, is DGGITQSPKYLFRKEGQNVTLSCEQNLNHDAMYWYRQDPGQGLRLIYYSQIVNDFQKGDIAEGYSVSREKKESFPLTVTSAQKNPTAFYLCASRGRDPGANVLTFGAGSRLTVL.

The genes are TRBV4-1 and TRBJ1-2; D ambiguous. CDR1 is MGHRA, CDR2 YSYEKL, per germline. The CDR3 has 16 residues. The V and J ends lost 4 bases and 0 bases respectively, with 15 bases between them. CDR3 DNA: TGCGCCAGCAGCCTAACACAAACCGGAGCTAACTATGGCTACACCTTC. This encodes CASSLTQTGANYGYTF.

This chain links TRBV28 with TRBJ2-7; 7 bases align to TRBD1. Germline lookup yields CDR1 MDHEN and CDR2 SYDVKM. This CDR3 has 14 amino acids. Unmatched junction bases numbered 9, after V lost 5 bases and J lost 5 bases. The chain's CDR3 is CASSEYRGRHEQYF. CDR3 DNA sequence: TGTGCCAGCAGTGAGTACAGGGGTCGGCACGAGCAGTACTTC.

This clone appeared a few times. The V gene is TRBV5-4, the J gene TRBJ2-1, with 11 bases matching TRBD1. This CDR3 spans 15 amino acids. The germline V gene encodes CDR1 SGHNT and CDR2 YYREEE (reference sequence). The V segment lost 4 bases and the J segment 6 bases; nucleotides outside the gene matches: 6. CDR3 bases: TGTGCCAGCAGCCTCGGGACAGGGGGGCTCAATGAGCAGTTCTTC. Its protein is CASSLGTGGLNEQFF.

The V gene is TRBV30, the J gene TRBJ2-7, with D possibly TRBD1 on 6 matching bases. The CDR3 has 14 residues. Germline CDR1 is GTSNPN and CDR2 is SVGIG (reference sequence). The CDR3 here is CAHNPRYRVNEQYF. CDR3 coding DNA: TGTGCTCACAACCCCCGGTACAGGGTAAACGAGCAGTACTTC.

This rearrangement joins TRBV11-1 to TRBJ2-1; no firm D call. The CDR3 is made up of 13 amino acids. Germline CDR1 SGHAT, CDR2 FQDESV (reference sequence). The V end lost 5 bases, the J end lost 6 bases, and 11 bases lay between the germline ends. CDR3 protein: CASSPLLSNEQFF. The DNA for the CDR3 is TGTGCCAGCAGCCCCCTTTTGAGCAATGAGCAGTTCTTC. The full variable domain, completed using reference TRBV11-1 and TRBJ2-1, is EAEVAQSPRYKITEKSQAVAFWCDPISGHATLYWYRQILGQGPELLVQFQDESVVDDSQLPKDRFSAERLKGVDSTLKIQPAELGDSAMYLCASSPLLSNEQFFGPGTRLTVL.

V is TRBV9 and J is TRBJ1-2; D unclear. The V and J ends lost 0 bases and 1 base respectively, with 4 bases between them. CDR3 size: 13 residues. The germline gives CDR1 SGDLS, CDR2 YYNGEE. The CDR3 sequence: CASSVDVNYGYTF. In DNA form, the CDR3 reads TGTGCCAGCAGCGTAGATGTTAACTATGGCTACACCTTC.

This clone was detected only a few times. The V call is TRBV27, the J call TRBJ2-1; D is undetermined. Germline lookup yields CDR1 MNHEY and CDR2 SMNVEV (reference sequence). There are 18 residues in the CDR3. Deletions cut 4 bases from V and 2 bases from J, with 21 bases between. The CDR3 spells CASSSAPGLGSTYNEQFF. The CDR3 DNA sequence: TGTGCCAGCAGTTCCGCGCCCGGATTGGGGTCAACCTACAATGAGCAGTTCTTC.